Below, one TCR beta chain is given with its context. Its antigen is unknown. Use of 60 Vbeta and 13 Jbeta primers characterized the PCR. Data came from immunoSEQ multiplex PCR; TCRdb stores just in-frame clones and leaves some out. Found here are roughly 150,000 clones, around 73% of them singletons; the top ten hold around 1.4%. The sample originates from a study of cytomegalovirus exposure and HLA in healthy donors. The length of the CDR3 is 14 residues. Trimming cost V 0 bases and J 11 bases; bases outside gene matches: 6. The germline V gene has CDR1 KGHSH and CDR2 LQKENI. Overall study findings and caveats: The study reported that TCR beta sequences accurately predicted HLA-A and HLA-B alleles in most subjects. In an earlier analysis, in under 700 donors, most V segments appeared productive either ~87% or ~30% of the time.

Sequencing was done on a sample of PBMCs. The clonotype was recovered from a male donor in good health and CMV-seronegative. The gene calls are TRBV18 and TRBJ1-1, with 10 bases aligning to TRBD1. CDR3 in amino acids: CASSPPSLDRGAFF. The CDR3 DNA reads TGTGCCAGCTCACCACCGAGTTTGGACAGGGGGGCTTTCTTT.